The sequence of this T cell receptor beta chain was determined in a study of blood T cell repertoires in COVID-19. Assay: immunoSEQ multiplex PCR; the TCRdb copy retains only in-frame clones and omits some. Among approximately 45,000 clones listed, around 87% were seen once. CDR3 size: 13 residues. The V end lost 0 bases, the J end lost 15 bases, and 16 bases lay between the germline ends. The V gene's germline CDR1 is SGHRS and CDR2 YFSETQ. This receptor was taken from a woman older than 75 with COVID-19, enrolled during active disease. Material: peripheral blood. V usage is TRBV5-1 and J usage is TRBJ2-1; weak D call: TRBD2 (6 bases). CDR3 residues: CASSLGRTTKRFF. The CDR3 DNA reads as TGCGCCAGCAGCTTGGGTCGGACTACAAAGAGGTTCTTC.